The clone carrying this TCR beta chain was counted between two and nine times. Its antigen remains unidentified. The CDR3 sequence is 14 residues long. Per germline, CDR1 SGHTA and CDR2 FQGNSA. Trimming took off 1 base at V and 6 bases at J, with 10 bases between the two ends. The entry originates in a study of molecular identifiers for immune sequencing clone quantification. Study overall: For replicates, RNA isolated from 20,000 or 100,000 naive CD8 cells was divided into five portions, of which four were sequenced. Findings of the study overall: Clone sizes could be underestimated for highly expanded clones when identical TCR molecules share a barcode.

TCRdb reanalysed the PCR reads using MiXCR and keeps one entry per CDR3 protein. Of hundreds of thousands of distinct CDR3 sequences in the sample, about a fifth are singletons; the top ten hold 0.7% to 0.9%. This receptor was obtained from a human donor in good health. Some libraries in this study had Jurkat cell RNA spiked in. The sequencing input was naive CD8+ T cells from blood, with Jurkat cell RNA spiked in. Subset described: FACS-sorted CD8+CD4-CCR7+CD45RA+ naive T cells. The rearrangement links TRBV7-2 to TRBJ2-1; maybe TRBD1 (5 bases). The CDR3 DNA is TGTGCCAGCAGCTTAGGGGGCCCAGGCAATGAGCAGTTCTTC. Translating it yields CASSLGGPGNEQFF. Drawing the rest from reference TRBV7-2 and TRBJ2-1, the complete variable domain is GAGVSQSPSNKVTEKGKDVELRCDPISGHTALYWYRQSLGQGLEFLIYFQGNSAPDKSGLPSDRFSAERTGGSVSTLTIQRTQQEDSAVYLCASSLGGPGNEQFFGPGTRLTVL.